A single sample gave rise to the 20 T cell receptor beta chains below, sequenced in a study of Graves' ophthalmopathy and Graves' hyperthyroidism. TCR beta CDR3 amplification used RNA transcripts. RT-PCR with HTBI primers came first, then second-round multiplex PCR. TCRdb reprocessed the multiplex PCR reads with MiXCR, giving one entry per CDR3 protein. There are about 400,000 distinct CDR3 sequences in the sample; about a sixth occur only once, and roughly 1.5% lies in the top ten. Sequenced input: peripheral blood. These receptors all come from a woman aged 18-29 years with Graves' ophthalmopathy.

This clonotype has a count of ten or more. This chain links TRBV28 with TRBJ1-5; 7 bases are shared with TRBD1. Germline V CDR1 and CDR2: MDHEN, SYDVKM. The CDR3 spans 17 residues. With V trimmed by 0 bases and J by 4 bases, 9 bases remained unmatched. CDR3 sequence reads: CASSLWQGEGSNQPQHF. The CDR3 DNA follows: TGTGCCAGCAGTTTATGGCAGGGGGAAGGGAGTAATCAGCCCCAGCATTTT.

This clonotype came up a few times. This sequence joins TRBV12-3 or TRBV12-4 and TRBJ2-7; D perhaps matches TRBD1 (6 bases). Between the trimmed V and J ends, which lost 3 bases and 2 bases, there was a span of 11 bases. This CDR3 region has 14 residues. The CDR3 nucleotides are TGTGCCAGCAGTTTGCAACAGGGCCCCTACGAGCAGTACTTC. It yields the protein CASSLQQGPYEQYF.

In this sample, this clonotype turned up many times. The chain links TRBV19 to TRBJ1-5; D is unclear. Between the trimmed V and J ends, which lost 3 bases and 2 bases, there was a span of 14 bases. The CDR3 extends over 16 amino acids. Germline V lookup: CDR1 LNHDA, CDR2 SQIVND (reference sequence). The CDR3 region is CASSIPPGRGNQPQHF. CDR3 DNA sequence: TGTGCCAGTAGTATTCCCCCGGGGAGGGGCAATCAGCCCCAGCATTTT.

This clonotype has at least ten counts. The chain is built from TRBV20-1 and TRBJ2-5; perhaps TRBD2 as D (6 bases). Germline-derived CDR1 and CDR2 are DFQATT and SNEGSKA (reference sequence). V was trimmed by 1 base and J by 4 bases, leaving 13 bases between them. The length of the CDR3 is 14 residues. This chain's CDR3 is CSARAGVVRETQYF. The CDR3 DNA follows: TGCAGTGCTAGAGCGGGAGTAGTGAGAGAGACCCAGTACTTC.

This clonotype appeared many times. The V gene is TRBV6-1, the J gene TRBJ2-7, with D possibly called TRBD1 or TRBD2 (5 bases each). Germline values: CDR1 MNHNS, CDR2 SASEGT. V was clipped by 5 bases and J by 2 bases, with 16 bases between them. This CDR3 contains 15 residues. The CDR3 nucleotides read TGTGCCAGCAGTCTAGGGACCCCAGGGACCTACGAGCAGTACTTC. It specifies CASSLGTPGTYEQYF.

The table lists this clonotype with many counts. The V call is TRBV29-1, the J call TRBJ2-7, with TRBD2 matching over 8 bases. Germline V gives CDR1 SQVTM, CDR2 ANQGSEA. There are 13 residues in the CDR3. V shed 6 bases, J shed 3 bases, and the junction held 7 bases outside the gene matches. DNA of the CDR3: TGCAGCGTCCTAGAGGCGGGGGGCTACGAGCAGTACTTC. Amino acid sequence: CSVLEAGGYEQYF.

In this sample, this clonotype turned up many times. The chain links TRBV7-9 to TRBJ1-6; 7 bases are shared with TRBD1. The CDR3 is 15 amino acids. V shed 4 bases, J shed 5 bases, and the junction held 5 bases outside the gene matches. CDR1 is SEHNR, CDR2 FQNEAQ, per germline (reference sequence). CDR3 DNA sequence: TGTGCCAGCAGCTCCCGACAGGGCAATAATTCACCCCTCCACTTT. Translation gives CASSSRQGNNSPLHF.

CDR3: CASSFLLGGVNTGELFF. The CDR3 DNA is TGTGCCAGCAGCTTTCTTCTAGGGGGAGTGAACACCGGGGAGCTGTTTTTT. The chain combines TRBV11-1 with TRBJ2-2, with D tentatively TRBD1 (6 bases). Germline V CDR1 and CDR2: SGHAT, FQDESV (reference sequence). This CDR3 has 17 amino acids. V shed 3 bases and J shed 1 base, with 15 bases lying between them.

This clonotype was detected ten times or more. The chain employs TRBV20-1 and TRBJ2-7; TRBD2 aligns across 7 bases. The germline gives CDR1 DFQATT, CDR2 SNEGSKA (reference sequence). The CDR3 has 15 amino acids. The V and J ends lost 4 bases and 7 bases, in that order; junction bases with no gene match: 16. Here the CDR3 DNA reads TGCAGTGCTAAACCAAAGCGGGCGGCGGGGGTAGAGCAGTACTTC. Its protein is CSAKPKRAAGVEQYF.

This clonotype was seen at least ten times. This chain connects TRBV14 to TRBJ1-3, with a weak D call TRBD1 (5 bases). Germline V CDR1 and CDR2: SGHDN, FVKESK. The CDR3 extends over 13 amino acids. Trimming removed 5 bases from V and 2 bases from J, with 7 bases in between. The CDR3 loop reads CASSSRAGNTIYF. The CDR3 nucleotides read TGTGCCAGCAGCAGCAGGGCTGGAAACACCATATATTTT.

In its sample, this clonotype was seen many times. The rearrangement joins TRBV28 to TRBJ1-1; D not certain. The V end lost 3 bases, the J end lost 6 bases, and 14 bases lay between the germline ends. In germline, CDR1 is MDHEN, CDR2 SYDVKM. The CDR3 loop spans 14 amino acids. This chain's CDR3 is CASSFPPPGAEAFF. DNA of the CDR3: TGTGCCAGCAGTTTTCCTCCACCGGGAGCTGAAGCTTTCTTT.

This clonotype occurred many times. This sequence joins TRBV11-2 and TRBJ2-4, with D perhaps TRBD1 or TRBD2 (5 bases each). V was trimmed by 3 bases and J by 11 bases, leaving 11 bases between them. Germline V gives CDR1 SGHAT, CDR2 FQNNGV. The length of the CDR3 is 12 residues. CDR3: CASSFGGAFQYF. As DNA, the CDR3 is TGTGCCAGCAGCTTTGGGGGAGCTTTTCAGTACTTC.

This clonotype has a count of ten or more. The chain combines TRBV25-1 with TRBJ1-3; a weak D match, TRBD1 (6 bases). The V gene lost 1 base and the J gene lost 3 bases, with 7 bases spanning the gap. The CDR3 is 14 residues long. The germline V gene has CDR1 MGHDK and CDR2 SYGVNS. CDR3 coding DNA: TGTGCCAGCAGTGAATTCAGGGGTGGAAACACCATATATTTT. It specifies CASSEFRGGNTIYF. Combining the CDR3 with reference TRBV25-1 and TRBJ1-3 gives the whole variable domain EADIYQTPRYLVIGTGKKITLECSQTMGHDKMYWYQQDPGMELHLIHYSYGVNSTEKGDLSSESTVSRIRTEHFPLTLESARPSHTSQYLCASSEFRGGNTIYFGEGSWLTVV.

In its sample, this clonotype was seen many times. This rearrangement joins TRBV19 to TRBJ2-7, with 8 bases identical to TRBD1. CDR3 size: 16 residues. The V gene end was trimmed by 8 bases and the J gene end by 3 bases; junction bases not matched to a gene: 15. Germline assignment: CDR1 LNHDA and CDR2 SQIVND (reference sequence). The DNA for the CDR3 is TGTGCCAGTGGAGGAGGGACAGGCCAAACCGTCTACGAGCAGTACTTC. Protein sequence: CASGGGTGQTVYEQYF.

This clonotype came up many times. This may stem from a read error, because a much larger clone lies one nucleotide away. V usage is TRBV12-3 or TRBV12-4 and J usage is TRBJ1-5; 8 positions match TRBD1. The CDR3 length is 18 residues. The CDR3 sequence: CASSPWRPGGQGGQPQQF. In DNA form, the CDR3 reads TGTGCCAGCAGCCCTTGGAGACCCGGAGGACAGGGCGGTCAGCCCCAGCAATTT.

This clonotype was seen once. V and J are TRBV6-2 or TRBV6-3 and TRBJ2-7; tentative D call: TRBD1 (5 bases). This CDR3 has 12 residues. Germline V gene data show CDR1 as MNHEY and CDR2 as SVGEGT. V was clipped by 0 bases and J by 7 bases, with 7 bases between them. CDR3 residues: CASSYSHREQYF. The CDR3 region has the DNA TGTGCCAGCAGTTACTCACACAGGGAGCAGTACTTC.

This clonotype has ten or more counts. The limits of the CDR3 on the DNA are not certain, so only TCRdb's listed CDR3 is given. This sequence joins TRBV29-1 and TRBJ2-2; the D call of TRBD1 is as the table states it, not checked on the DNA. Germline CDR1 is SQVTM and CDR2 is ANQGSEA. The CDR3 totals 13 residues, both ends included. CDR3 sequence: CSVVGTGAGELSF.

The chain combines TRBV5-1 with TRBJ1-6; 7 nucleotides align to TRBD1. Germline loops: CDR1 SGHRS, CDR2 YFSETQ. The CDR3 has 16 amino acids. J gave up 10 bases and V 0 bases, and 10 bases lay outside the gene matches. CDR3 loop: CASSLGPQGKGSPLHF. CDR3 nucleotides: TGCGCCAGCAGCTTGGGGCCACAGGGGAAAGGATCACCCCTCCACTTT. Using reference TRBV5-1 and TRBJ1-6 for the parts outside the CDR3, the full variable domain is KAGVTQTPRYLIKTRGQQVTLSCSPISGHRSVSWYQQTPGQGLQFLFEYFSETQRNKGNFPGRFSGRQFSNSRSEMNVSTLELGDSALYLCASSLGPQGKGSPLHFGNGTRLTVT.

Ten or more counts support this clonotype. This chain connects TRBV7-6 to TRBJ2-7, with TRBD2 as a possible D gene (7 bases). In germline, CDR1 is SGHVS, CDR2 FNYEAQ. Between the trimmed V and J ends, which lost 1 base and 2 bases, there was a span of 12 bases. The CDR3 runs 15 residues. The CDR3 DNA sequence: TGTGCCAGCAGCTTAGTACGGGGGGCAGCCTACGAGCAGTACTTC. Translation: CASSLVRGAAYEQYF.

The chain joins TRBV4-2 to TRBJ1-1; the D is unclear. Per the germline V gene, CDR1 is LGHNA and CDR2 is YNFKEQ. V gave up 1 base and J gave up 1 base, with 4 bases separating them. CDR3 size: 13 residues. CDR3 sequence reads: CASSQVWNTEAFF. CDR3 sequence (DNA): TGTGCCAGCAGCCAAGTATGGAACACTGAAGCTTTCTTT.